These T cell receptor beta chains were read from a single sample in a study of blood T cells in healthy people across ages. TCRdb fed the 5' RACE reads into MiXCR, producing one record per CDR3 protein. The table has 550,000 to 700,000 distinct CDR3 sequences, 25% to 30% seen once; the top ten hold around 20%. The material sequenced was blood. These receptors were collected from an older woman in good health. Both conserved end residues are part of each CDR3. A D gene is named only where the DNA matches it firmly. A clone size is listed for some rows: how often the clone was seen (once, few, many), or a class if it is expanded.

TRBV20-1	-	TRBJ2-5	-	CSAIDPRRVQETQYF	TGCAGTGCTATTGACCCACGGAGGGTTCAAGAGACCCAGTACTTC
TRBV7-2	few	TRBJ1-6	TRBD1	CASSVGTGRNSPLHF	TGTGCCAGCAGCGTGGGGACAGGGAGGAATTCACCCCTCCACTTT
TRBV29-1	-	TRBJ2-7	TRBD1	CSVEGADRGRGEQYF	TGCAGCGTTGAAGGCGCGGACAGGGGACGAGGCGAGCAGTACTTC
TRBV27	few	TRBJ2-7	-	CASSFGTAYEQYF	TGTGCCAGCAGTTTCGGGACGGCCTACGAGCAGTACTTC
TRBV12-3/TRBV12-4	few	TRBJ1-2	-	CACGKQGGITF	TGTGCCTGCGGTAAACAGGGAGGAATCACCTTC
TRBV21-1	few	TRBJ2-7	-	CASRSFSTGNLDEQYF	TGTGCCAGCAGATCCTTTAGCACAGGGAACCTCGACGAGCAGTACTTC
TRBV7-8	few	TRBJ1-5	-	CASSSGARNQPQHF	TGTGCCAGCAGCTCTGGGGCGCGCAATCAGCCCCAGCATTTT
TRBV27	few	TRBJ1-4	-	CASSLRPPGTNEKLFF	TGTGCCAGCAGTTTACGCCCTCCGGGGACTAATGAAAAACTGTTTTTT
TRBV6-5	few	TRBJ2-2	-	CASRDWGSPGELFF	TGTGCCAGCAGAGACTGGGGGTCACCCGGGGAGCTGTTTTTT
TRBV7-8	-	TRBJ1-1	-	CASSNKMVTEAFF	TGTGCCAGCAGCAACAAAATGGTGACTGAAGCTTTCTTT
TRBV20-1	-	TRBJ2-1	TRBD2	CSIFRTSGEREQFF	TGCAGTATATTTCGGACTAGCGGGGAAAGGGAGCAGTTCTTC
TRBV20-1	few	TRBJ2-1	-	CSARPRGTRSYNEQFF	TGCAGTGCTAGACCCCGTGGGACAAGATCCTACAATGAGCAGTTCTTC
TRBV5-1	-	TRBJ1-1	-	CASSLEVFGIEAFF	TGCGCCAGCAGCTTGGAAGTATTCGGGATTGAAGCTTTCTTT
TRBV29-1	-	TRBJ1-2	-	CSVDNGYTF	TGCAGCGTTGATAACGGCTACACCTTC
TRBV6-2/TRBV6-3	-	TRBJ1-2	-	CASSQLSYGYTF	TGTGCCAGCAGTCAACTCTCCTATGGCTACACCTTC
TRBV6-5	-	TRBJ2-7	-	CASSYSDRSYEQYF	TGTGCCAGCAGTTATTCGGACAGATCCTACGAGCAGTACTTC
TRBV7-2	-	TRBJ1-1	TRBD1	CASSVHRGGEAFF	TGTGCCAGCAGCGTCCACAGGGGGGGAGAGGCTTTCTTT
TRBV20-1	few	TRBJ2-7	-	CSARGPGGEQYF	TGCAGTGCTAGGGGCCCAGGTGGCGAGCAGTACTTC
TRBV7-2	few	TRBJ2-1	-	CASSFAGIGNEQFF	TGTGCCAGCAGCTTTGCGGGGATTGGGAATGAGCAGTTCTTC
TRBV5-1	few	TRBJ1-1	TRBD1	CASSLDGQGSAAFF	TGCGCCAGCAGCTTGGATGGACAGGGGAGTGCGGCTTTCTTT
TRBV30	-	TRBJ1-2	-	CAWSRSDRNYGYTF	TGTGCCTGGAGCCGCTCGGACAGAAACTATGGCTACACCTTC
TRBV9	once	TRBJ1-3	-	CASSLGILAGAGAGNTIYF	TGTGCCAGCAGCCTGGGGATTTTGGCGGGTGCCGGTGCAGGAAACACCATATATTTT
TRBV28	-	TRBJ2-5	TRBD2	CASSLRRGGQETQYF	TGTGCCAGCAGTTTGCGCCGGGGGGGCCAAGAGACCCAGTACTTC
TRBV4-3	many	TRBJ1-4	TRBD1	CASSPGQGDEKLFF	TGCGCCAGCAGCCCCGGACAGGGGGATGAAAAACTGTTTTTT
TRBV9	many	TRBJ2-3	TRBD2	CASSVSSAGGINTQYF	TGTGCCAGCAGCGTATCATCGGCGGGGGGGATCAATACGCAGTATTTT
TRBV20-1	-	TRBJ1-1	-	CSARDGGRGRAFF	TGCAGTGCTAGAGATGGGGGTAGGGGTAGAGCTTTCTTT
TRBV6-5	-	TRBJ2-7	-	CASSYSPGLDYEQYF	TGTGCCAGCAGTTATTCACCGGGACTGGACTACGAGCAGTACTTC
TRBV20-1	-	TRBJ1-2	TRBD1	CSARRDRGKWDGYTF	TGCAGTGCTAGGCGGGACAGGGGTAAATGGGATGGCTACACCTTC
TRBV20-1	-	TRBJ2-7	TRBD2	CSARGLVNEQYF	TGCAGTGCCCGAGGACTAGTCAACGAGCAGTACTTC
TRBV27	-	TRBJ1-1	TRBD1	CASSWGGNRGTEAFF	TGTGCCAGCAGTTGGGGGGGGAACAGGGGGACTGAAGCTTTCTTT
TRBV20-1	-	TRBJ2-1	-	CSARQNRHSSYNEQFF	TGCAGTGCTAGGCAAAACAGGCATAGCTCCTACAATGAGCAGTTCTTC
TRBV9	-	TRBJ1-6	TRBD1	CASSVGTGTGDNSPLHF	TGTGCCAGCAGCGTGGGAACCGGGACAGGAGATAATTCACCCCTCCACTTT
TRBV29-1	-	TRBJ2-3	TRBD2	CSVISGGLYF	TGCAGCGTTATTAGCGGGGGTTTGTATTTT
TRBV20-1	-	TRBJ1-1	-	CSARPGAVEAFF	TGCAGTGCTAGGCCGGGGGCGGTCGAAGCTTTCTTT
TRBV7-2	few	TRBJ1-1	-	CASSFRPGTENLRGTEAFF	TGTGCCAGCAGCTTCAGACCTGGGACGGAAAATCTACGGGGCACTGAAGCTTTCTTT
TRBV7-2	few	TRBJ2-5	-	CASSAVGTQYF	TGTGCCAGCAGCGCGGTAGGGACCCAGTACTTC
TRBV4-3	-	TRBJ2-7	-	CASSRDRDSYYEQYF	TGCGCCAGCAGCCGGGACCGGGACTCATACTACGAGCAGTACTTC
TRBV7-2	-	TRBJ2-7	-	CASSLEVWAGPHF	TGTGCCAGCAGCTTAGAAGTGTGGGCGGGTCCCCACTTC
TRBV4-3	-	TRBJ2-3	-	CASSTGASYRDTQYF	TGCGCCAGCAGCACGGGGGCGTCTTATAGAGATACGCAGTATTTT
TRBV3-1	-	TRBJ2-5	TRBD2	CASSQLRGAGETQYF	TGTGCCAGCAGCCAACTGCGGGGGGCCGGTGAGACCCAGTACTTC
TRBV29-1	-	TRBJ2-1	-	CSAIRGNEQFF	TGCAGCGCTATAAGGGGTAATGAGCAGTTCTTC
TRBV12-3/TRBV12-4	-	TRBJ2-5	TRBD2	CASSRPGLAGAETQYF	TGTGCCAGCAGTCGCCCCGGGTTAGCGGGGGCAGAGACCCAGTACTTC
TRBV12-3/TRBV12-4	many	TRBJ2-3	TRBD1	CASSFGDRDADTQYF	TGTGCCAGCAGTTTCGGGGACAGGGATGCGGATACGCAGTATTTT
TRBV18	few	TRBJ2-5	-	CASSPQQGRETQYF	TGTGCCAGCTCACCACAACAGGGACGCGAGACCCAGTACTTC
TRBV5-1	few	TRBJ2-5	-	CASSLGLVWDQETQYF	TGCGCCAGCAGCTTGGGACTAGTTTGGGACCAAGAGACCCAGTACTTC
TRBV20-1	-	TRBJ2-5	-	CSAREDAWEQYF	TGCAGTGCTAGGGAGGACGCGTGGGAGCAGTACTTC
TRBV7-2	-	TRBJ2-1	-	CASSVGWGTYNEQFF	TGTGCCAGCAGCGTGGGATGGGGGACCTACAATGAGCAGTTCTTC
TRBV12-3/TRBV12-4	-	TRBJ2-3	TRBD2	CASSYLAGGDTQYF	TGTGCCAGCTCTTATCTAGCGGGGGGAGATACGCAGTATTTT
TRBV25-1	few	TRBJ2-5	TRBD2	CASSDPSGTETQYF	TGTGCCAGCAGCGATCCTAGCGGTACGGAGACCCAGTACTTC
TRBV20-1	few	TRBJ2-1	-	CSATQRAYNEQFF	TGCAGTGCTACTCAGAGGGCGTACAATGAGCAGTTCTTC
TRBV19	few	TRBJ1-2	TRBD1	CASSDREVIYGYTF	TGTGCCAGTAGTGACAGGGAGGTCATATATGGCTACACCTTC